This TCR beta chain emerged from a study of blood T cell repertoires in COVID-19. Sequenced by immunoSEQ multiplex PCR; TCRdb stores in-frame clones only, minus some. The repertoire holds around 150,000 clones, about 86% seen once, with around 3.3% in the top ten. The junction had 5 bases not matched to a gene; V was cut back by 0 bases and J by 8 bases. Germline values: CDR1 GTSNPN, CDR2 SVGIG (reference sequence). The CDR3 totals 14 residues. The chain carries TRBV30 and TRBJ2-1; TRBD2 agrees at 9 bases. Sequences were obtained from peripheral blood. This receptor was taken from a man aged 65 to 85 with acute or convalescent COVID-19. CDR3 nucleotides: TGTGCCTGGAGTGTAAGTAGCGGGAGTCATGAGCAGTTCTTC. It codes for CAWSVSSGSHEQFF.